This TCR beta chain was captured by sequencing in a study of T cells after yellow fever vaccination. Study-level results: It was a weaker secondary response, yet one that peaked faster, at day 5 versus 15. Subsequent to the booster, the majority of primary-vaccination clones reappeared (96% CD4, 70% to 90% CD8).

Trimming pared 7 bases from V and 6 bases from J, leaving 21 bases between. The CDR3 loop spans 15 amino acids. Looked up from germline, CDR1 is SEHNR and CDR2 is FQNEAQ (reference sequence). Regarding this clonotype: The antigen is unknown.

Template-switching 5'RACE yielded the TCR cDNA; a universal primer site and UMIs were added in the process. TCRdb re-called the 5' RACE reads with MiXCR, one entry per CDR3 protein. The sample lists more than 300,000 distinct CDR3 sequences, around 4.5% occurring once. This chain connects TRBV7-9 to TRBJ1-2, with a weak D call TRBD1 (5 bases). Sequenced material: PBMCs, taken 15 days after the yellow fever booster vaccination. This sequence originates from a man aged 18 to 29 who received the YFV17D yellow fever vaccine. The DNA of the CDR3 is TGTGCCAGCACCCCGACAGCGACTCTAACCCATGGCTACACCTTC. This codes for CASTPTATLTHGYTF.